These T cell receptor beta chains were read from a single sample in a study of CD8 T cells in ankylosing spondylitis. TCRdb used MiXCR to reprocess the 5' RACE reads, holding one entry per CDR3 protein. The sample includes roughly 130,000 distinct CDR3 sequences, approximately 6.8% seen only once; the top ten take 10% to 15%. The specimen was blood, either unsorted or a sorted T cell fraction (not recorded which). These receptor sequences come from a male donor with ankylosing spondylitis or in good health (not recorded which). Both conserved end residues are part of each CDR3. D genes are given only for firm matches. Clone size is given for some rows only: seen once, a few or many times, or a class if the clone is expanded.

TRBJ1-2,TRBV7-8,many,TRBD1,TGTGCCAGCAGCTTACGGGACAGGGGGTTCGGCTACACCTTC,CASSLRDRGFGYTF
TRBJ1-1,TRBV3-1,many,-,TGTGCCAGCAGCCAAGATTCCACTGAAGCTTTCTTT,CASSQDSTEAFF
TRBJ1-4,TRBV5-1,few,-,TGCGCCAGCAGCGGGACGCCTCGGGAAAATGAAAAACTGTTTTTT,CASSGTPRENEKLFF
TRBJ1-2,TRBV5-6,many,TRBD1,TGTGCCAGCAGCCCGGGACAGGGGTATGGCTACACCTTC,CASSPGQGYGYTF
TRBJ2-3,TRBV21-1,many,-,TGTGCCAGCAGCAAACCGGGACTAGCAACGTATTTT,CASSKPGLATYF
TRBJ2-6,TRBV20-1,many,-,TGCAGTGCTAGAGATCCCCCTGGGGCCAACGTCCTGACTTTC,CSARDPPGANVLTF
TRBJ1-1,TRBV5-1,few,TRBD1,TGCGCCAGCAGCTTGTTACCGGGACAGCTGAACACTGAAGCTTTCTTT,CASSLLPGQLNTEAFF
TRBJ2-1,TRBV20-1,many,TRBD2,TGCAGCCAATGGCGGGAGGTCTACAATGAGCAGTTCTTC,CSQWREVYNEQFF
TRBJ2-2,TRBV6-1,many,TRBD1,TGTGCTTCTAGACAGGGAAACACCGGGGAGCTGTTTTTT,CASRQGNTGELFF
TRBJ2-2,TRBV20-1,-,-,TGCAGTGCTCCGCGGGCGGGGTACACCGGGGAGCTGTTTTTT,CSAPRAGYTGELFF
TRBJ2-1,TRBV7-9,many,TRBD2,TGTGCCAGCAGCTTAGGGACTAGCCGTAACGATGAGCAGTTCTTC,CASSLGTSRNDEQFF
TRBJ2-2,TRBV5-1,many,-,TGCGCCAGCAGCTTCGGCCCCAGCGGGGAGCTGTTTTTT,CASSFGPSGELFF
TRBJ2-1,TRBV18,many,TRBD2,TGTGCCAGCTCACTTAGTAGCGGGGACATATACAATGAGCAGTTCTTC,CASSLSSGDIYNEQFF
TRBJ2-5,TRBV11-2,many,-,TGTGCCAGCAGCTTACAGGGAATTCAAGAGACCCAGTACTTC,CASSLQGIQETQYF
TRBJ2-7,TRBV18,few,TRBD1,TGTGCCAGCTCACCGGGACAGCCGCCCTACGAGCAGTACTTC,CASSPGQPPYEQYF
TRBJ2-1,TRBV12-3/TRBV12-4,many,TRBD2,TGTGCCAGCAATATGGGACTAGCGGGGGTCGCTGAGCAGTTCTTC,CASNMGLAGVAEQFF
TRBJ2-7,TRBV7-2,few,TRBD2,TGTGCCAGCACCCTCGGGACTAGCCCCCTGGGAGAGCAGTACTTC,CASTLGTSPLGEQYF
TRBJ2-1,TRBV5-1,many,TRBD2,TGCGCCAGCAGCTTGGGGACTAGCGGGGGCCCTCTGCGTAATGAGCAGTTCTTC,CASSLGTSGGPLRNEQFF
TRBJ2-7,TRBV20-1,many,-,TGCAGTGCTAGTAACAGCTCCTACGAGCAGTACTTC,CSASNSSYEQYF
TRBJ1-5,TRBV7-2,many,TRBD1,TGTGCCAGCAGCATAGGGACAGGGGTACGTCAGCCCCAGCATTTT,CASSIGTGVRQPQHF
TRBJ2-3,TRBV20-1,many,-,TGCAGTGCTAAGGGCGGTGGGGGGGCCGCAGATACGCAGTATTTT,CSAKGGGGAADTQYF
TRBJ2-3,TRBV7-2,many,TRBD1,TGTGCCAGCAGCCCCCGGACAGGGGATACAGATACGCAGTATTTT,CASSPRTGDTDTQYF
TRBJ2-2,TRBV21-1,-,-,TGTGCCAGCAGCAAAGGACGGGCAGCGAACACCGGGGAGCTGTTTTTT,CASSKGRAANTGELFF
TRBJ2-7,TRBV28,many,-,TGTGCCAGCAGTTTTTACAGTGGAGACTACGAGCAGTACTTC,CASSFYSGDYEQYF
TRBJ2-3,TRBV18,many,-,TGTGCCAGCTCACCCGGGGGTTCGGATACGCAGTATTTT,CASSPGGSDTQYF
TRBJ1-2,TRBV12-3/TRBV12-4,many,-,TGTGCCAGCAGTTTAGGCGACCCTCCGGATGGCTACACCTTC,CASSLGDPPDGYTF
TRBJ1-3,TRBV27,many,-,TGTGCCAGCAGTTTGGGGGGACCTGGAAACACCATATATTTT,CASSLGGPGNTIYF
TRBJ2-3,TRBV7-3,few,TRBD2,TGTGCCAGCAGCTTTGTGGGAGGGCCGGATACGCAGTATTTT,CASSFVGGPDTQYF
TRBJ1-4,TRBV5-6,many,-,TGTGCCAGCAGCTCGTGGGGAGAAAAACTGTTTTTT,CASSSWGEKLFF
TRBJ2-1,TRBV11-2,many,-,TGTGCCAGCAGTGTTAGCGACTACAATGAGCAGTTCTTC,CASSVSDYNEQFF
TRBJ2-7,TRBV12-3/TRBV12-4,many,TRBD2,TGTGCCAGCAGTTCGGGACTAGCGGCCTCCTACGAGCAGTACTTC,CASSSGLAASYEQYF
TRBJ2-1,TRBV5-1,many,-,TGCGCCAGCAGCCTCGGACACCCCAATGAGCAGTTCTTC,CASSLGHPNEQFF
TRBJ1-1,TRBV20-1,many,-,TGCAGTGCTGACTCGGGACCTAGGGGCACTGAAGCTTTCTTT,CSADSGPRGTEAFF
TRBJ2-1,TRBV11-1,many,TRBD2,TGTGCCAGCAGCTTATGGGTCGGACTAGCGGGTATGTTCAATGAGCAGTTCTTC,CASSLWVGLAGMFNEQFF
TRBJ1-6,TRBV5-1,many,-,TGCGCCAGCAGCTTGGATGGACGGGGCACGTCGTTTTCACCCCTCCACTTT,CASSLDGRGTSFSPLHF
TRBJ1-2,TRBV6-5,many,-,TGTGCCAGCAGCCCTGACCGGAGGGGCTACACCTTC,CASSPDRRGYTF
TRBJ1-4,TRBV5-1,many,TRBD1,TGCGCCAGCAGCCCAGAACCCGGGACAGATAATGAAAAACTGTTTTTT,CASSPEPGTDNEKLFF